The text below deals with one T cell receptor (beta chain). Its binding antigen is unknown. Nothing much larger sits one base from this clone, and base qualities are not available. Library preparation used the immunoSEQ multiplex PCR assay. TCRdb re-hosts the immuneACCESS table, in-frame sequences only. Its copies lack some clones; in the studies checked, an unresolved V gene accounts for under half of them, and the cause for the rest is not known. Across this sample there are more than 80,000 clones, with 90% to 95% seen only once. Of the sample, around 3.4% falls within the top ten clones. The trim is 6 bases for V and 0 bases for J, with a gap of 15 bases between the germline ends. The CDR3 measures 15 amino acids from cysteine to phenylalanine. The sequence is cut down to CDR3 DNA, 45 bases in frame from base 1. The germline V gene gives CDR1 as SGHRS and CDR2 as YFSETQ. The entry originates in a study of T cell changes during pregnancy in multiple sclerosis (dated by TCRdb to between 2018 and 2021). About the investigation overall: The study looked at changes in the T cell repertoire across pregnancy in women with multiple sclerosis.

The specimen was PBMCs, collected in the first trimester of pregnancy. The receptor was isolated from a female donor in good health, serving as a control in a pregnancy study. Some clones in this sample may be carry-over from other donors' samples. The chain uses TRBV5-1 and TRBJ1-1; no confident D gene assignment can be made. In nucleotides, the sequence is TGCGCCAGCAAGGAGGCGGGAAGCATGAACACTGAAGCTTTCTTT. Translation gives CASKEAGSMNTEAFF.